Below are 27 T cell receptor beta chains sequenced from a single sample in a study of glioma-infiltrating T cells. TCR alpha and beta CDR3 regions were amplified from RNA using iRepertoire nested multiplex PCR. TCRdb fed the multiplex PCR reads into MiXCR, producing one record per CDR3 protein. Found here are about 3,900 distinct CDR3 sequences, roughly 28% of them singletons; the top ten hold roughly 24%. Sequenced sample: glioma tissue, nonneoplastic brain tissue, or PBMCs (not recorded which). The receptors shown here come from a human donor with low-grade glioma or glioblastoma, undergoing nonglioma brain surgery, or in good health (not recorded which).

V gene TRBV10-3 combines with J gene TRBJ1-1, with 8 bases matching TRBD1. Looked up from germline, CDR1 is ENHRY and CDR2 is SYGVKD. With V trimmed by 6 bases and J by 5 bases, 8 bases remained unmatched. This CDR3 is built from 14 residues. In DNA, the CDR3 is TGTGCCATCAGGCTGACAGGGGCTTGGACTGAAGCTTTCTTT. Translating it yields CAIRLTGAWTEAFF.

Ten or more counts support this clonotype. The gene calls are TRBV3-1 and TRBJ2-7; the D gene is possibly TRBD1 (5 bases). The V end lost 1 base, the J end lost 1 base, and 11 bases lay between the germline ends. This CDR3 is built from 15 residues. Germline V gene sequence: CDR1 LGHDT, CDR2 YNNKEL (reference sequence). The CDR3, as DNA: TGTGCCAGCAGCCAAGGTCTGGACACGTCCTACGAGCAGTACTTC. Amino acid sequence: CASSQGLDTSYEQYF.

The genes are TRBV29-1 and TRBJ1-1; no firm D call. The CDR3 covers 13 residues. CDR1 and CDR2 (germline): SQVTM, ANQGSEA. The V gene lost 4 bases and the J gene lost 5 bases, with 14 bases spanning the gap. The CDR3 DNA reads TGCAGCGTTGCGAAGCCCCTGGTGACTGAAGCTTTCTTT. Translating gives CSVAKPLVTEAFF.

By share of the sample, this clonotype is medium-sized. The CDR3 sequence is CASSLELGSTDTQYF. CDR3 sequence (DNA): TGTGCCAGCAGCTTAGAACTAGGAAGCACAGATACGCAGTATTTT. This rearrangement joins TRBV7-6 to TRBJ2-3; TRBD2 is a possible D gene (5 bases). The CDR3 extends over 15 amino acids. Looked up from germline, CDR1 is SGHVS and CDR2 is FNYEAQ. V shed 1 base and J shed 0 bases, with 8 bases lying between them.

Notes on this clonotype: This could be a read error, since a much larger clone is one nucleotide away. The CDR3 is CASGSVSGGVPTDTQYF. CDR3 nucleotides: TGTGCCAGCGGCTCCGTTAGTGGGGGAGTTCCCACAGATACGCAGTATTTT. The chain is built from TRBV7-3 and TRBJ2-3, with D possibly called TRBD1 or TRBD2 (5 bases each). The CDR3 runs 17 residues. The germline V gene encodes CDR1 SGHTA and CDR2 FQGTGA. V was clipped by 8 bases and J by 2 bases, with 23 bases between them.

In its sample, this clonotype ranks as medium-sized. The J gene is TRBJ1-5, the V gene TRBV6-1, with a tentative D call TRBD1 (6 bases). The germline CDR1 and CDR2 sequences are MNHNS and SASEGT. The CDR3 consists of 17 residues. V dropped 5 bases and J dropped 3 bases, with 20 bases sitting between them. CDR3 DNA sequence: TGTGCCAGCAGTTATGGGCCAAGGGGGGGAGTCAATCAGCCCCAGCATTTT. Translating gives CASSYGPRGGVNQPQHF.

Worth noting for this clonotype: This may be a read error: a much more frequent sequence differs by one nucleotide. The V and J genes are TRBV6-5 and TRBJ1-5, with D tentatively TRBD1 (6 bases). V shed 5 bases and J shed 1 base, with 33 bases lying between them. Germline V gene lookup returns CDR1 MNHEY and CDR2 SVGAGI. This CDR3 is built from 22 residues. DNA for the CDR3: TGTGCCAGCAGTCGACGGGGGTCGGGGGGCACAGGAGGAAAAGGGAGCAATCAGCCCCAGCATTTT. Amino acid sequence: CASSRRGSGGTGGKGSNQPQHF.

By sample share, this clonotype is medium-sized (0.01 to 0.1%). This rearrangement joins TRBV20-1 to TRBJ2-7; 9 positions agree with TRBD1. CDR1 is DFQATT, CDR2 SNEGSKA, per germline (reference sequence). The CDR3 consists of 14 residues. With V trimmed by 5 bases and J by 5 bases, 10 bases remained unmatched. The chain's CDR3 is CSADPGTGINEQYF. DNA for the CDR3: TGCAGTGCTGACCCCGGGACAGGGATAAACGAGCAGTACTTC.

By its share, this clonotype is medium-sized (0.01 to 0.1%). The rearrangement joins TRBV6-1 to TRBJ1-1; D is unclear. Germline CDR1 reads MNHNS; CDR2 reads SASEGT. V was cut by 3 bases and J by 9 bases, with 20 bases left in between. CDR3 length equals 15 residues. This CDR3 reads CASSDPVGVSPKAFF. The CDR3 DNA reads as TGTGCCAGCAGTGATCCCGTCGGCGTAAGTCCCAAAGCTTTCTTT.

In this sample, this clonotype is large. V and J are TRBV6-2 or TRBV6-3 and TRBJ1-2; D call uncertain. The V gene lost 1 base and the J gene lost 8 bases, with 5 bases spanning the gap. Germline lookup yields CDR1 MNHEY and CDR2 SVGEGT. CDR3 length: 11 residues. In nucleotides, the CDR3 is TGTGCCAGCAGTTACTTGCAAGGCTACACCTTC. It translates to CASSYLQGYTF.

A note on this clonotype: One end of the junction fails to match germline, which may point to a read error. This chain uses TRBV5-4 with TRBJ2-3; 9 nucleotides line up with TRBD2. Germline CDR1 and CDR2: SGHNT and YYREEE (reference sequence). The CDR3 is 16 residues long. This chain's CDR3 is CASSLMRGGRRDTEYF. In nucleotides, the CDR3 is TGTGCCAGCAGCTTAATGCGGGGGGGGAGACGAGATACGGAGTATTTT.

By proportion, this clonotype is medium-sized. J is TRBJ2-3 and V is TRBV6-6; a weak D match, TRBD2 (6 bases). This CDR3 is 17 amino acids long. V was cut by 0 bases and J by 2 bases, with 15 bases left in between. The germline CDR1 and CDR2 sequences are MNHNY and SVGAGI (reference sequence). The CDR3 loop reads CASSYSIYGGDTDTQYF. For the CDR3, the DNA is TGTGCCAGCAGTTACTCAATCTACGGGGGAGACACAGATACGCAGTATTTT.

By proportion, this clonotype is medium-sized. The chain couples TRBV3-1 to TRBJ2-5, with D perhaps matching TRBD1 or TRBD2 (5 bases each). Germline V gene sequence: CDR1 LGHDT, CDR2 YNNKEL (reference sequence). This CDR3 region has 13 residues. V dropped 1 base and J dropped 6 bases, with 9 bases sitting between them. The CDR3 protein is CASSQGGVQTQYF. Here the CDR3 DNA reads TGTGCCAGCAGCCAAGGAGGGGTGCAGACCCAGTACTTC.

The chain combines TRBV19 with TRBJ2-2; the match to TRBD2 covers 9 bases. CDR1 is LNHDA and CDR2 is SQIVND in the germline V gene (reference sequence). V shed 4 bases and J 4 bases; nucleotides not matched to a gene: 10. The CDR3 has 17 residues. Here the CDR3 reads CASSKSSGGRITGELFF. CDR3 DNA sequence: TGTGCCAGTAGTAAATCCAGCGGGGGGCGCATCACCGGGGAGCTGTTTTTT.

By share of the sample, this clonotype is medium-sized (0.01 to 0.1%). The chain employs TRBV4-3 and TRBJ1-1; D not resolved. This CDR3 has 17 residues. With 2 bases removed from V and 0 bases from J, the gap between germline ends came to 16 bases. Germline lookup yields CDR1 LGHNA and CDR2 YSLEER. The CDR3 nucleotides read TGCGCCAGCAGCCAATCCAGTTTCGGGTTTATGAACACTGAAGCTTTCTTT. Translating it yields CASSQSSFGFMNTEAFF.

J is TRBJ2-7 and V is TRBV4-1, with D unresolved. The length of the CDR3 is 15 residues. Germline CDR1 reads MGHRA; CDR2 reads YSYEKL. The V end was cut by 2 bases, the J end by 1 base, with 12 bases between. Here the CDR3 reads CASSQSVRASYEQYF. CDR3 bases: TGCGCCAGCAGCCAATCCGTACGGGCATCCTACGAGCAGTACTTC.

This clonotype is medium-sized by share. The gene calls are TRBV28 and TRBJ2-7, with 7 bases aligning to TRBD2. The CDR3 is 16 amino acids. V was pared by 3 bases and J by 5 bases, with 13 bases of the junction left unmatched. Germline CDR1 is MDHEN and CDR2 is SYDVKM. CDR3 loop: CASSFPTSHAPNEQYF. The CDR3 nucleotides are TGTGCCAGCAGTTTCCCGACTAGCCATGCCCCAAACGAGCAGTACTTC. Supplemented by reference TRBV28 and TRBJ2-7, the full variable domain reads DVKVTQSSRYLVKRTGEKVFLECVQDMDHENMFWYRQDPGLGLRLIYFSYDVKMKEKGDIPEGYSVSREKKERFSLILESASTNQTSMYLCASSFPTSHAPNEQYFGPGTRLTVT.

This clonotype was picked up a small number of times. The gene calls are TRBV7-6 and TRBJ1-1, with a tentative D call TRBD1 (5 bases). The CDR3 length is 16 residues. V lost 4 bases and J lost 6, with 21 bases in between. Germline V CDR1 and CDR2: SGHVS, FNYEAQ. The CDR3 loop reads CASSSAPGTEGPEAFF. The DNA for the CDR3 is TGTGCCAGCAGCTCGGCCCCCGGGACCGAGGGCCCTGAAGCTTTCTTT.

This clonotype counts as medium-sized. The V and J genes are TRBV28 and TRBJ1-1, with a tentative D call TRBD1 (5 bases). The CDR3 length is 17 residues. Germline CDR1 reads MDHEN; CDR2 reads SYDVKM. Trimming cost V 6 bases and J 4 bases, with 24 bases left between them. In DNA form, the CDR3 reads TGTGCCAGCAGCCTAAATCCGGACATTAGGGGCGGCACTGAAGCTTTCTTT. It translates to CASSLNPDIRGGTEAFF.

With regard to this clonotype: A much larger clone is a single base away; this may be a read error. V gene TRBV6-1 combines with J gene TRBJ2-3; perhaps TRBD2 as D (6 bases). CDR1 and CDR2 (germline): MNHNS, SASEGT. This CDR3 region has 12 residues. CDR3 in DNA: TGTGCCGGAGGGACTCACACAGGTACGCAGTATTTT. Amino acid sequence: CAGGTHTGTQYF.

By share of the sample, this clonotype is large. The rearrangement links TRBV6-1 to TRBJ1-2, with D unclear. The V end lost 6 bases, the J end lost 7 bases, and 18 bases lay between the germline ends. The CDR3 sequence is 14 residues long. Germline lookup yields CDR1 MNHNS and CDR2 SASEGT. The CDR3 DNA sequence: TGTGCCAGCAGCCAAATGTCCAAGGGAGGTGGCTACACCTTC. It specifies CASSQMSKGGGYTF.

This clonotype turned up a few times. A much larger clonotype is one base distant, so this may be a read error. The chain couples TRBV6-1 to TRBJ2-1, with 10 nucleotides matching TRBD2. Germline loops: CDR1 MNHNS, CDR2 SASEGT. CDR3 length: 17 residues. J was trimmed by 5 bases and V by 0 bases; bases with no gene match: 7. The CDR3 DNA reads TGTGCCAGCAGTGAAGCCGGGCTAGCGGGGGTACACAATGAGCAGTTCTTC. Translation gives CASSEAGLAGVHNEQFF.

Points on this clonotype: A much more abundant neighbour one base away suggests this may be a read error. The chain is built from TRBV19 and TRBJ2-6; possible D gene TRBD1, 5 bases. CDR3 length: 16 residues. Germline loops: CDR1 LNHDA, CDR2 SQIVND (reference sequence). The CDR3 DNA is TGTGCCAGTAGTATCAGCAGTAGCTCTGGGGCCGACGTCCTGACTTTC. Translating gives CASSISSSSGADVLTF.

In its sample, this clonotype ranks as medium-sized (0.01 to 0.1%). V is TRBV6-2 or TRBV6-3 and J is TRBJ2-3, with D perhaps TRBD2 (5 bases). The CDR3 runs to 12 residues. The V end was cut by 2 bases, the J end by 11 bases, with 11 bases between. The germline gives CDR1 MNHEY, CDR2 SVGEGT. The CDR3 sequence: CASSYKLVKQYF. The CDR3 DNA follows: TGTGCCAGCAGTTACAAACTAGTAAAGCAGTATTTT.

This clonotype was recorded many times. V gene TRBV20-1 combines with J gene TRBJ2-2, with D perhaps TRBD1 (6 bases). The V end lost 5 bases, the J end lost 0 bases, and 10 bases lay between the germline ends. Germline-derived CDR1 and CDR2 are DFQATT and SNEGSKA (reference sequence). CDR3 length: 14 residues. CDR3 sequence reads: CSAPGTSNTGELFF. The CDR3 DNA is TGCAGTGCTCCCGGGACATCGAACACCGGGGAGCTGTTTTTT.

This chain connects TRBV12-5 to TRBJ2-3, with D perhaps TRBD2 (5 bases). V lost 0 bases, J lost 4 bases, and 8 bases lay in between. The CDR3 contains 14 residues. Germline CDR1 reads LGHNT; CDR2 reads FRNRAP. CDR3 loop: CASGLVSRADTQYF. CDR3 nucleotide sequence: TGTGCTAGTGGTTTGGTATCGAGGGCAGATACGCAGTATTTT.

This clonotype was counted many times. This chain uses TRBV7-3 with TRBJ2-2, with D possibly being TRBD1 (6 bases). From germline, CDR1 is SGHTA and CDR2 FQGTGA. V was trimmed by 3 bases and J by 5 bases, leaving 13 bases between them. The CDR3 is made up of 15 amino acids. The DNA of the CDR3 is TGTGCCAGCAGCTTCCCGACAGGAGCAACCGGGGAGCTGTTTTTT. Its translation is CASSFPTGATGELFF.